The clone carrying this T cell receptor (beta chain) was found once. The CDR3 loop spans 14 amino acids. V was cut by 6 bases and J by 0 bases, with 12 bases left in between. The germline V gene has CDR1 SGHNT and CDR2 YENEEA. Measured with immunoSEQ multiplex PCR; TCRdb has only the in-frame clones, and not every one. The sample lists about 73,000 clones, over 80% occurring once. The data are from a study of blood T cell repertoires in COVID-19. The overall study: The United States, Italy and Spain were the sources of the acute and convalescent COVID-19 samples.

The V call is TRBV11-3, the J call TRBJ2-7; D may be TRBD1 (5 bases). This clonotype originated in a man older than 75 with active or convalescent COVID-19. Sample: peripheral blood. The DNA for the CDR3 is TGTGCCAGCAGTACCCGACAGAGCTCCTACGAGCAGTACTTC. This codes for CASSTRQSSYEQYF.